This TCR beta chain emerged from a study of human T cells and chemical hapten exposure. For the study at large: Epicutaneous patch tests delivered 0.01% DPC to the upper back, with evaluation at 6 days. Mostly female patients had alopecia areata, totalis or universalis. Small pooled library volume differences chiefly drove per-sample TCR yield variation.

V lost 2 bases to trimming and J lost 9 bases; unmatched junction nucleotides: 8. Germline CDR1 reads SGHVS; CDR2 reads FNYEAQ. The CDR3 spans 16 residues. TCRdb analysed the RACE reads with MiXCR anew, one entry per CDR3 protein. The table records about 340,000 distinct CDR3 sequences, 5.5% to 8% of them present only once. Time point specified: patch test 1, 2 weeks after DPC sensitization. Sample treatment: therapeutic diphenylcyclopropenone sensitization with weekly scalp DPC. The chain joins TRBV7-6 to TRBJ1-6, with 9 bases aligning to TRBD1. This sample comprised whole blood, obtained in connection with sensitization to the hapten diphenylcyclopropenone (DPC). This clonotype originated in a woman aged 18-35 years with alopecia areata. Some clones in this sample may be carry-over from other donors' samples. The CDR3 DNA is TGTGCCAGCAGCTTAAGGGAACAGGGGGCAGTTTCACCCCTCCACTTT. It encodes CASSLREQGAVSPLHF.